This is a list of T cell receptor beta chains from one sample in a study of blood T cells in healthy people across ages. A single record per CDR3 protein comes from TCRdb applying MiXCR to the 5' RACE reads. The sample lists about 700,000 distinct CDR3 sequences, 32% seen once, with 15% in the top ten. The sample was blood. The origin of the receptors is a woman of 80 years or more in good health. The CDR3 runs from the conserved cysteine through the conserved F or W. Each record gives: CDR3 length, V gene, J gene, CDR3 protein.

17	TRBV5-1	TRBJ1-2	CASSSGLPGQGIYGYTF
14	TRBV11-2	TRBJ1-4	CASSQRAGSGKLFF
15	TRBV12-5	TRBJ2-2	CASGLGLSTTGELFF
13	TRBV6-5	TRBJ2-1	CASSPDTGNEQFF
15	TRBV19	TRBJ1-6	CASSITGIPNSPLHF
15	TRBV14	TRBJ1-2	CASSQALAGGYGYTF
20	TRBV7-2	TRBJ2-1	CASSLVISRAGLSSYNEQFF
15	TRBV5-1	TRBJ2-1	CASSLGQTRNNEQFF
14	TRBV12-3/TRBV12-4	TRBJ1-6	CASSYRRGENSLHF
12	TRBV29-1	TRBJ2-5	CSVAQFIETQYF
15	TRBV5-1	TRBJ2-3	CASSFSGRPTDTQYF
15	TRBV11-2	TRBJ2-7	CANSLGRQGAFEQYF
16	TRBV7-9	TRBJ1-1	CASSSGIRIGNTEAFF
15	TRBV7-2	TRBJ2-4	CASSPHEIGGLPQYF
15	TRBV5-1	TRBJ1-5	CASSLDRRPNQPQHF
13	TRBV27	TRBJ1-2	CASSSDSVYGYTF
13	TRBV9	TRBJ2-2	CASAEGPTRELFF
15	TRBV20-1	TRBJ2-1	CSARADSQLYNEQFF
15	TRBV5-1	TRBJ2-2	CASLHGGTNTGELFF
15	TRBV15	TRBJ2-5	CATSVPTRLGETQYF
14	TRBV12-3/TRBV12-4	TRBJ1-1	CASSPTGRPTEAFF
22	TRBV5-1	TRBJ2-6	CASSYQLSRGGQFLSGANVLTF
16	TRBV6-2/TRBV6-3	TRBJ2-1	CASSDGLGPIPYEQFF
18	TRBV5-4	TRBJ2-3	CASSSATLRLAGSDAQYF
15	TRBV5-6	TRBJ2-7	CASSLAGTTQWEQYF
13	TRBV11-3	TRBJ1-1	CASGSTGKTEAFF
16	TRBV12-3/TRBV12-4	TRBJ1-2	CASSLDRGPISYGYTF
15	TRBV20-1	TRBJ2-5	CSAGNGRDGQETQYF
12	TRBV20-1	TRBJ1-1	CSAIRQNIEAFF
14	TRBV5-1	TRBJ2-7	CASSAGQRNYEQYF
13	TRBV19	TRBJ2-6	CASEYSGANVLTF
14	TRBV7-2	TRBJ1-2	CASSYAGAGYGYTF